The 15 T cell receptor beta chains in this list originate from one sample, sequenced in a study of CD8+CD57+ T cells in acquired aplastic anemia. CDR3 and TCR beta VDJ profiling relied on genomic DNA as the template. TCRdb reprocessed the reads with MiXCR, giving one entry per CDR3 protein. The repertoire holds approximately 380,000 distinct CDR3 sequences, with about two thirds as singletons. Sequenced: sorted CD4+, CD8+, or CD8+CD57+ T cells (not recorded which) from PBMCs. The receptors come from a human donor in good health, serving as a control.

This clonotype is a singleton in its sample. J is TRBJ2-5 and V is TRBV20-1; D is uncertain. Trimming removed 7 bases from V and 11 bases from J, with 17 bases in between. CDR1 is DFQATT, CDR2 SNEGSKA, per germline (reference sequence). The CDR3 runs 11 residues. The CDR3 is CSGRQRRDQYF. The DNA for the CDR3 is TGCAGTGGCCGGCAGAGGAGAGATCAGTACTTC.

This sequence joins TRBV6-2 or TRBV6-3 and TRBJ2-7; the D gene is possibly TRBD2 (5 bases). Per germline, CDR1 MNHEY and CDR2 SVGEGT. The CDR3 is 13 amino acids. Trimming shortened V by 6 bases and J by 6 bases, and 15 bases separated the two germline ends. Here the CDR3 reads CASSLSGTSEQYF. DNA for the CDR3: TGTGCCAGCAGCCTCAGTGGCACTAGCGAGCAGTACTTC.

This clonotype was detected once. CDR3 nucleotides: TGCAGTGCACACCGGGAACAGGCATCCGAGCAGTACTTC. It codes for CSAHREQASEQYF. The rearrangement uses TRBV20-1 and TRBJ2-7; D is possibly TRBD1 or TRBD2 (5 bases each). Germline-derived CDR1 and CDR2 are DFQATT and SNEGSKA (reference sequence). CDR3 size: 13 residues. V dropped 6 bases and J dropped 6 bases, with 18 bases sitting between them.

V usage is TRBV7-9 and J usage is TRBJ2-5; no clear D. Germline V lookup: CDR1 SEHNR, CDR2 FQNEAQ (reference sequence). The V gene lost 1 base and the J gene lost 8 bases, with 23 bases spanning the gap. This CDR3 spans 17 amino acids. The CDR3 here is CASSLGFDSPLHFTQYF. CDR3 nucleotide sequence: TGTGCCAGCAGCTTAGGGTTCGATTCACCCCTCCACTTTACCCAGTACTTC.

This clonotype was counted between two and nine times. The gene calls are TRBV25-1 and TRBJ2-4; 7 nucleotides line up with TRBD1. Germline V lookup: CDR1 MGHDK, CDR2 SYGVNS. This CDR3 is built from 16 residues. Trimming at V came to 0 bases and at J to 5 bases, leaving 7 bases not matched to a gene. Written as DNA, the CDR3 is TGTGCCAGCAGTGAATACGACAGGGAAGTCGAAAACATTCAGTACTTC. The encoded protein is CASSEYDREVENIQYF.

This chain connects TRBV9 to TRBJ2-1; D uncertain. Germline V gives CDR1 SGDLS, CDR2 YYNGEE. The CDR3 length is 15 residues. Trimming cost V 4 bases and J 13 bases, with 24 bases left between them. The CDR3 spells CASSSTGPPCNSQFF. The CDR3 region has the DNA TGTGCCAGCAGCTCCACCGGGCCACCTTGTAATTCACAGTTCTTC.

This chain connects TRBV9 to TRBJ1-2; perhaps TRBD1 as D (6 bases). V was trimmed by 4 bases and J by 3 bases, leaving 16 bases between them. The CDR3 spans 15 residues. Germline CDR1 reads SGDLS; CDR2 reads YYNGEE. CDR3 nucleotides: TGTGCCAGCAGCCGGGGGGGGCAGGGACACTATGGCTACACCTTC. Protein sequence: CASSRGGQGHYGYTF.

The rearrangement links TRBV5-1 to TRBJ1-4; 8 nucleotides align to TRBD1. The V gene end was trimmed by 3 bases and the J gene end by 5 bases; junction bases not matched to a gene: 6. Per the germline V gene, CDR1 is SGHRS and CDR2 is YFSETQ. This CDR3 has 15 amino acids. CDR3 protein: CASSWGTGENEKLFF. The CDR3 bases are TGCGCCAGCAGCTGGGGGACAGGCGAGAATGAAAAACTGTTTTTT.

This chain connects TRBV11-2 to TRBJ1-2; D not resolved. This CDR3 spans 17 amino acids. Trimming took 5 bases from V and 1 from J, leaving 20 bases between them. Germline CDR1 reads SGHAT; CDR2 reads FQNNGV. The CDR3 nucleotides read TGTGCCAGCAGCGCGGACGGGTTCGTCAACCTTAACTATGGCTACACCTTC. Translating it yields CASSADGFVNLNYGYTF.

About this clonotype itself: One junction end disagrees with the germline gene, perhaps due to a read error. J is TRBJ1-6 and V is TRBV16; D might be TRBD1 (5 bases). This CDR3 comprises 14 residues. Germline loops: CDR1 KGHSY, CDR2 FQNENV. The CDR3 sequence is CASSLGVYNSPLHF. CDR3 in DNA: TGTGCCAGCAGCCTGGGGGTCTATAATTCGCCCCTCCACTTT. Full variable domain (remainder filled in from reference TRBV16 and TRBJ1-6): GEEVAQTPKHLVRGEGQKAKLYCAPIKGHSYVFWYQQVLKNEFKFLISFQNENVFDETGMPKERFSAKCLPNSPCSLEIQATKLEDSAVYFCASSLGVYNSPLHFGNGTRLTVT.

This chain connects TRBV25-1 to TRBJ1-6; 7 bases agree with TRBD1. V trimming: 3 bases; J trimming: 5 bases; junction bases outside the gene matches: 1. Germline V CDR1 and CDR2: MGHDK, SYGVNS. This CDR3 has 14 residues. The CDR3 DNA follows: TGTGCCAGCAGTGACAGGGGGGATAATTCACCCCTCCACTTT. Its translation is CASSDRGDNSPLHF. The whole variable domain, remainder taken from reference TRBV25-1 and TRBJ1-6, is EADIYQTPRYLVIGTGKKITLECSQTMGHDKMYWYQQDPGMELHLIHYSYGVNSTEKGDLSSESTVSRIRTEHFPLTLESARPSHTSQYLCASSDRGDNSPLHFGNGTRLTVT.

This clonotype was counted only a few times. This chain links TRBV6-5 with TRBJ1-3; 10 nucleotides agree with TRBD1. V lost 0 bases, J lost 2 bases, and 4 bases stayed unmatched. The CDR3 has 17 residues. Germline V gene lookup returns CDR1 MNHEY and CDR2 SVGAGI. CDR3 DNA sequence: TGTGCCAGCAGTTACTCGGGGACAGGGGAGACTGGAAACACCATATATTTT. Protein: CASSYSGTGETGNTIYF.

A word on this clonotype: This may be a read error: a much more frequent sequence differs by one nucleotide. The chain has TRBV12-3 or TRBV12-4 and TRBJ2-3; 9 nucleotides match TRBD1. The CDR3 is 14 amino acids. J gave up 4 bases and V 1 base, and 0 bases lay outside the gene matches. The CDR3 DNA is TGTGCCAGCAGTTTAGGGACAGGGGCAGATACGCAGTATTTT. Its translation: CASSLGTGADTQYF.

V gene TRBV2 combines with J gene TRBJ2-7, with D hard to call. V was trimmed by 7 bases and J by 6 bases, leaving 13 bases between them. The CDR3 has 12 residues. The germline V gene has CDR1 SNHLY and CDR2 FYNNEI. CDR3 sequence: CASNARMGEQYV. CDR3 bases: TGTGCCAGCAACGCCCGTATGGGCGAGCAGTACGTC.

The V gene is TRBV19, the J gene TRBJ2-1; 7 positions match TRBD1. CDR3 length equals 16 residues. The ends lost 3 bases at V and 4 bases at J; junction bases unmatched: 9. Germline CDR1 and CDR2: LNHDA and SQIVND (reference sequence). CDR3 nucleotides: TGTGCCAGTAGTATGGGTACAGGGGCGGTTTACAATGAGCAGTTCTTC. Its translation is CASSMGTGAVYNEQFF. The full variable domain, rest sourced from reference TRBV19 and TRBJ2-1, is DGGITQSPKYLFRKEGQNVTLSCEQNLNHDAMYWYRQDPGQGLRLIYYSQIVNDFQKGDIAEGYSVSREKKESFPLTVTSAQKNPTAFYLCASSMGTGAVYNEQFFGPGTRLTVL.